This is a list of T cell receptor beta chains from one sample in a study of blood T cell repertoires in COVID-19. Libraries were prepared by immunoSEQ multiplex PCR; TCRdb keeps only in-frame clonotypes and omits some of them. The data contain around 40,000 clones, 86% of them singletons. The sequencing sample was made of peripheral blood. The origin of the receptors is a man between 60 and 70 years old with active COVID-19. The CDR3 runs from the conserved cysteine through the conserved F or W. Each record gives: J gene, V gene, clone size, D gene, CDR3 protein, CDR3 DNA. A D gene is named only where the DNA matches it firmly. Rows may omit the clone size; those that give it use once, few, many or a size class.

j_call: TRBJ2-7
v_call: TRBV7-2
clone_size: many
d_call: .
cdr3_aa: CASSLAARSYEQYF
cdr3_nt: TGTGCCAGCAGCTTAGCGGCCCGCTCCTACGAGCAGTACTTC

j_call: TRBJ2-3
v_call: TRBV20-1
clone_size: .
d_call: TRBD2
cdr3_aa: CSASPTSGRAWVGTDTQYF
cdr3_nt: TGCAGTGCTAGTCCCACTAGCGGGAGGGCTTGGGTTGGTACAGATACGCAGTATTTT

j_call: TRBJ1-6
v_call: TRBV9
clone_size: once
d_call: .
cdr3_aa: CASSAGLDSPLHF
cdr3_nt: TGTGCCAGCAGCGCAGGGCTTGATTCACCCCTCCACTTT

j_call: TRBJ1-2
v_call: TRBV12-3/TRBV12-4
clone_size: few
d_call: TRBD1
cdr3_aa: CASSSQGGRGYTF
cdr3_nt: TGTGCCAGCAGTTCCCAGGGGGGCCGCGGCTACACCTTC

j_call: TRBJ1-3
v_call: TRBV4-1
clone_size: .
d_call: .
cdr3_aa: CASSQEAGTLNSGNTIYF
cdr3_nt: TGCGCCAGCAGCCAAGAAGCCGGGACACTCAACTCTGGAAACACCATATATTTT

j_call: TRBJ2-6
v_call: TRBV6-6
clone_size: .
d_call: .
cdr3_aa: CATRTPVSGANVLTF
cdr3_nt: TGTGCCACCCGGACACCAGTCTCTGGGGCCAACGTCCTGACTTTC

j_call: TRBJ2-2
v_call: TRBV12-5
clone_size: .
d_call: .
cdr3_aa: CASGLLYTGELFF
cdr3_nt: TGTGCTAGTGGTTTGTTATACACCGGGGAGCTGTTTTTT

j_call: TRBJ2-3
v_call: TRBV10-2
clone_size: .
d_call: TRBD2
cdr3_aa: CASSGLAGGPGSTDTQYF
cdr3_nt: TGCGCCAGCAGCGGACTAGCGGGAGGGCCTGGTAGCACAGATACGCAGTATTTT

j_call: TRBJ2-1
v_call: TRBV9
clone_size: .
d_call: TRBD2
cdr3_aa: CASSVGTSGSNEQFF
cdr3_nt: TGTGCCAGCAGCGTTGGAACTAGCGGGAGCAATGAGCAGTTCTTC

j_call: TRBJ1-3
v_call: TRBV21-1
clone_size: .
d_call: .
cdr3_aa: CASSKPWTLLSGNTIYF
cdr3_nt: TGTGCCAGCAGCAAACCGTGGACACTGCTCTCTGGAAACACCATATATTTT

j_call: TRBJ2-1
v_call: TRBV11-1
clone_size: .
d_call: TRBD2
cdr3_aa: CASSPGLAVYNEQFF
cdr3_nt: TGTGCCAGCAGCCCGGGACTAGCGGTCTACAATGAGCAGTTCTTC

j_call: TRBJ1-6
v_call: TRBV27
clone_size: .
d_call: .
cdr3_aa: CASSPSTAPSYNSPLHF
cdr3_nt: TGTGCCAGCAGTCCATCGACAGCACCCTCCTATAATTCACCCCTCCACTTT

j_call: TRBJ1-1
v_call: TRBV10-3
clone_size: .
d_call: TRBD1
cdr3_aa: CAISDRTGAYTEAFF
cdr3_nt: TGTGCCATCAGTGACCGGACAGGCGCCTACACTGAAGCTTTCTTT

j_call: TRBJ2-5
v_call: TRBV18
clone_size: once
d_call: .
cdr3_aa: CASSPPRVAETQYF
cdr3_nt: TGTGCCAGCTCACCACCCCGAGTTGCGGAGACCCAGTACTTC

j_call: TRBJ1-2
v_call: TRBV13
clone_size: .
d_call: .
cdr3_aa: CASSYRGGYTF
cdr3_nt: TGTGCCAGCAGCTATAGGGGGGGCTACACCTTC

j_call: TRBJ1-2
v_call: TRBV28
clone_size: once
d_call: TRBD1
cdr3_aa: CASRYLLQGTYGYTF
cdr3_nt: TGTGCCAGCAGGTATCTCCTACAGGGGACCTATGGCTACACCTTC

j_call: TRBJ1-5
v_call: TRBV6-6
clone_size: .
d_call: .
cdr3_aa: CASSYSSDRGQPQHF
cdr3_nt: TGTGCCAGCAGTTACTCGTCCGACAGAGGTCAGCCCCAGCATTTT

j_call: TRBJ2-3
v_call: TRBV7-8
clone_size: .
d_call: TRBD2
cdr3_aa: CASSLTSGSPDTQYF
cdr3_nt: TGTGCCAGCAGCCTAACTAGCGGGAGTCCAGATACGCAGTATTTT

j_call: TRBJ2-3
v_call: TRBV29-1
clone_size: once
d_call: TRBD2
cdr3_aa: CSVGISGSEDTQYF
cdr3_nt: TGCAGCGTTGGGATTAGCGGGAGCGAGGATACGCAGTATTTT

j_call: TRBJ1-4
v_call: TRBV28
clone_size: .
d_call: .
cdr3_aa: CASSQTGPNEKLFF
cdr3_nt: TGTGCCAGCAGTCAAACAGGGCCAAATGAAAAACTGTTTTTT

j_call: TRBJ2-1
v_call: TRBV6-2/TRBV6-3
clone_size: .
d_call: .
cdr3_aa: CASSGGASYNEQFF
cdr3_nt: TGTGCCAGCAGTGGAGGCGCCTCCTACAATGAGCAGTTCTTC

j_call: TRBJ1-4
v_call: TRBV29-1
clone_size: .
d_call: TRBD1
cdr3_aa: CSASGTGDEKLFF
cdr3_nt: TGCAGCGCCTCCGGGACAGGGGATGAAAAACTGTTTTTT

j_call: TRBJ1-1
v_call: TRBV7-2
clone_size: .
d_call: TRBD1
cdr3_aa: CASSIRTGNTEAFF
cdr3_nt: TGTGCCAGCAGCATTCGGACAGGGAACACTGAAGCTTTCTTT

j_call: TRBJ2-3
v_call: TRBV18
clone_size: .
d_call: TRBD2
cdr3_aa: CASSPSGPGSTDTQYF
cdr3_nt: TGTGCCAGCTCGCCTAGCGGACCGGGTAGCACAGATACGCAGTATTTT

j_call: TRBJ2-2
v_call: TRBV6-6
clone_size: .
d_call: .
cdr3_aa: CASSTLARGTGELFF
cdr3_nt: TGTGCCAGCAGTACCCTAGCCAGGGGTACCGGGGAGCTGTTTTTT

j_call: TRBJ2-5
v_call: TRBV18
clone_size: .
d_call: TRBD1
cdr3_aa: CASSPMGQGQETQYF
cdr3_nt: TGTGCCAGCTCACCAATGGGACAGGGCCAAGAGACCCAGTACTTC

j_call: TRBJ2-3
v_call: TRBV5-1
clone_size: once
d_call: .
cdr3_aa: CASSLSVGGQDTQYF
cdr3_nt: TGCGCCAGCAGCTTATCGGTCGGAGGGCAAGATACGCAGTATTTT

j_call: TRBJ2-1
v_call: TRBV4-1
clone_size: .
d_call: .
cdr3_aa: CASSQDLVSGRRGYNEQFF
cdr3_nt: TGCGCCAGCAGCCAAGATCTTGTAAGTGGGAGGAGGGGCTACAATGAGCAGTTCTTC

j_call: TRBJ1-1
v_call: TRBV29-1
clone_size: .
d_call: .
cdr3_aa: CSVKGGETEAFF
cdr3_nt: TGCAGCGTAAAGGGAGGGGAGACTGAAGCTTTCTTT

j_call: TRBJ2-1
v_call: TRBV6-5
clone_size: once
d_call: .
cdr3_aa: CASSPTGGRNEQFF
cdr3_nt: TGTGCCAGCAGCCCAACCGGAGGTAGGAATGAGCAGTTCTTC

j_call: TRBJ2-5
v_call: TRBV4-3
clone_size: .
d_call: TRBD2
cdr3_aa: CASSQALTSGSKETQYF
cdr3_nt: TGCGCCAGCAGCCAAGCCCTGACTAGCGGGAGTAAAGAGACCCAGTACTTC

j_call: TRBJ2-5
v_call: TRBV9
clone_size: .
d_call: .
cdr3_aa: CASSVDGASKSETQYF
cdr3_nt: TGTGCCAGCAGCGTAGATGGAGCGTCGAAGAGCGAAACCCAGTACTTC